This paragraph reports one T cell receptor (beta chain). Its specificity is unknown. Researchers ran the PCR with 60 Vbeta and 13 Jbeta primers. Data came from immunoSEQ multiplex PCR; TCRdb stores just in-frame clones and leaves some out. The sample records around 120,000 clones, 76% being singletons. These data come from a study of cytomegalovirus exposure and HLA in healthy donors. Study results and limitations: The records held CMV serostatus as the only immune exposure information. The productive fraction for most TCR beta V segments was about 90% or about 30% in an earlier analysis. There were a few CMV-associated chains whose specificity for CMV antigens was confirmed in vitro.

V lost 3 bases and J lost 4; bases outside the gene matches: 9. The germline V gene encodes CDR1 SNHLY and CDR2 FYNNEI. This CDR3 has 17 residues. V and J are TRBV2 and TRBJ2-2; 9 bases are a match to TRBD2. The specimen sequenced was PBMCs. The receptor's source is a man in his forties or fifties in good health and CMV-seropositive. CDR3 coding DNA: TGTGCCAGCAGTGAGGCGGTAGCGGGAGTCGGCACCGGGGAGCTGTTTTTT. It translates to CASSEAVAGVGTGELFF.